The clone carrying this TCR beta chain has ten or more counts. The patients, who ranged from 18 to 65 in age, presented with newly diagnosed hyperthyroidism lasting under 2 months. TCR beta CDR3 sequences were amplified from RNA transcripts. HTBI primers were the set used in a first-round RT-PCR of the TCR CDR3. MiXCR, run by TCRdb on the multiplex PCR reads, gives a single entry per CDR3 protein. The table has a few hundred thousand distinct CDR3 sequences, approximately 13% seen once. This sample was taken from a study of T cells in Graves' hyperthyroidism and ophthalmopathy. The wider study: Before any treatment, at initial diagnosis, peripheral blood was collected.

The V and J ends lost 8 bases and 5 bases, in that order; junction bases with no gene match: 10. CDR1 MDHEN and CDR2 SYDVKM come from the germline V gene. This CDR3 is built from 15 residues. Sequenced material: blood. The chain uses TRBV28 and TRBJ2-5, with 11 bases that match TRBD1. The clonotype originates from a woman aged 18-29 years with Graves' hyperthyroidism. CDR3: CASETGTGGLETQYF. The CDR3 DNA reads TGTGCCAGCGAAACCGGGACAGGGGGATTGGAGACCCAGTACTTC.